This passage covers 13 T cell receptor beta chains from one sample sequenced in a study of CD8 T cells in Susac syndrome (dated by TCRdb to the late 2010s). Libraries were constructed by the immunoSEQ multiplex PCR assay. RNA was extracted using the RNeasy kit, and about 0.45 to 1 ug of the RNA was reverse transcribed with random hexamers. The public reads were quality trimmed at Q25 with fastp and then assembled into clones with MiXCR by TCRdb, keeping productive beta chains. Rows matching on CDR3 protein sequence are summarized as one entry with the most common DNA and genes. The sample yields some 200,000 distinct CDR3 sequences; approximately 94% were counted once. The ten largest account for 0.075% to 0.1% of the sample. Sequencing used CD4+ T cells from PBMCs. Receptors were obtained from a human donor with Susac syndrome.

The chain combines TRBV20-1 with TRBJ2-1; 8 nucleotides align to TRBD1. The junction had 14 bases not matched to a gene; V was cut back by 3 bases and J by 4 bases. Per the germline V gene, CDR1 is DFQATT and CDR2 is SNEGSKA (reference sequence). The CDR3 is 17 amino acids. The chain's CDR3 is CSASETGAVIFYNEQFF. CDR3 DNA sequence: TGCAGTGCTAGCGAGACAGGGGCCGTTATTTTTTACAATGAGCAGTTCTTC.

This sequence joins TRBV24-1 and TRBJ2-7; D assignment may be TRBD1 or TRBD2 (5 bases each). CDR1 KGHDR and CDR2 SFDVKD come from the germline V gene. This CDR3 has 14 amino acids. Trimming removed 1 base at V and 6 bases at J, with 12 bases between. DNA of the CDR3: TGTGCCACCAGTGATTTAGGCAGGGAGCGCGAGCAGTACTTC. It codes for CATSDLGREREQYF.

V usage is TRBV12-5 and J usage is TRBJ2-5; the match to TRBD2 covers 8 bases. With 6 bases clipped from V and 5 bases from J, the junction kept 8 bases outside the gene matches. The CDR3 covers 14 residues. Germline assignment: CDR1 LGHNT and CDR2 FRNRAP. CDR3: CASGPGGAAETQYF. In DNA, the CDR3 is TGTGCTAGTGGACCCGGGGGGGCGGCGGAGACCCAGTACTTC.

The V gene is TRBV13, the J gene TRBJ2-2; D gene unclear. CDR1 and CDR2 from the germline V gene are PRHDT and FYEKMQ (reference sequence). The CDR3 contains 16 residues. Trimming left V 2 bases short and J 4 bases short, with 14 bases between. The CDR3 nucleotides are TGTGCCAGCAGCTTATTTGCCAGCCGAGTCACCGGGGAGCTGTTTTTT. Residues: CASSLFASRVTGELFF.

This chain links TRBV20-1 with TRBJ2-1; tentative D call: TRBD1 (5 bases). Germline V gene data show CDR1 as DFQATT and CDR2 as SNEGSKA (reference sequence). The length of the CDR3 is 12 residues. Trimming removed 1 base from V and 13 bases from J, with 14 bases in between. CDR3: CSARALTGSQFF. The CDR3 coding sequence is TGCAGTGCTAGAGCACTAACAGGCTCTCAGTTCTTC.

The chain employs TRBV20-1 and TRBJ2-3; D not certain. V gave up 5 bases and J gave up 6 bases, with 9 bases separating them. The CDR3 length is 11 residues. Germline V gene data show CDR1 as DFQATT and CDR2 as SNEGSKA (reference sequence). This CDR3 is CSARPQDTQYF. The CDR3 nucleotides are TGCAGTGCTCGACCCCAGGATACGCAGTATTTT.

The gene calls are TRBV2 and TRBJ2-2; TRBD1 agrees at 7 bases. V dropped 2 bases and J dropped 7; count of bases not matched to a gene: 7. The V gene's germline CDR1 is SNHLY and CDR2 FYNNEI. This CDR3 spans 15 amino acids. The CDR3 DNA reads as TGTGCCAGCAGTGAAATTGCAGGGGGATACGGGGAGCTGTTTTTT. Its translation: CASSEIAGGYGELFF.

J is TRBJ1-2 and V is TRBV12-5; 8 nucleotides line up with TRBD1. The CDR3 covers 15 residues. Germline loops: CDR1 LGHNT, CDR2 FRNRAP. The ends lost 5 bases at V and 8 bases at J; junction bases unmatched: 13. CDR3 residues: CASGLWTTGASGYTF. Written as DNA, the CDR3 is TGTGCTAGTGGTCTTTGGACGACAGGGGCATCCGGCTACACCTTC. The variable domain in full, completed from reference TRBV12-5 and TRBJ1-2, reads DARVTQTPRHKVTEMGQEVTMRCQPILGHNTVFWYRQTMMQGLELLAYFRNRAPLDDSGMPKDRFSAEMPDATLATLKIQPSEPRDSAVYFCASGLWTTGASGYTFGSGTRLTVV.

The chain couples TRBV6-5 to TRBJ1-4, with 11 bases matching TRBD1. The J segment lost 8 bases and the V segment lost 4 bases, leaving 3 bases of the junction unmatched. This CDR3 comprises 14 residues. Germline assignment: CDR1 MNHEY and CDR2 SVGAGI. CDR3 in amino acids: CASSWTGGREKLFF. DNA for the CDR3: TGTGCCAGCAGTTGGACAGGGGGCAGGGAAAAACTGTTTTTT.

This clonotype showed up just once. The rearrangement joins TRBV5-6 to TRBJ2-1; 13 bases agree with TRBD2. V shed 4 bases, J shed 5 bases, and the junction held 6 bases outside the gene matches. Germline-derived CDR1 and CDR2 are SGHDT and YYEEEE. This CDR3 region has 16 residues. This CDR3 reads CASSKRTSGRNNEQFF. CDR3 coding DNA: TGTGCCAGCAGCAAGCGGACTAGCGGGAGAAACAATGAGCAGTTCTTC.

The chain is built from TRBV29-1 and TRBJ1-5; weak D call: TRBD1 (5 bases). CDR1 SQVTM and CDR2 ANQGSEA come from the germline V gene. V dropped 4 bases and J dropped 4 bases, with 14 bases sitting between them. There are 14 residues in the CDR3. The CDR3, as DNA: TGCAGCGTTGCCGGGGGTGAGGGAAATCAGCCCCAGCATTTT. Its translation: CSVAGGEGNQPQHF.

The V and J genes are TRBV5-4 and TRBJ2-3; perhaps D is TRBD1 or TRBD2 (5 bases each). Per the germline V gene, CDR1 is SGHNT and CDR2 is YYREEE (reference sequence). V gave up 0 bases and J gave up 2 bases, with 16 bases separating them. The CDR3 consists of 17 residues. CDR3 coding DNA: TGTGCCAGCAGCTTGGACCGACGGGGCGGGCCCACAGATACGCAGTATTTT. Protein: CASSLDRRGGPTDTQYF.

The genes are TRBV2 and TRBJ2-3, with unresolved D. Germline V gene sequence: CDR1 SNHLY, CDR2 FYNNEI. The CDR3 totals 14 residues. Deletions cut 6 bases from V and 2 bases from J, with 12 bases between. The chain's CDR3 is CASSELGHTDTQYF. CDR3 nucleotide sequence: TGTGCCAGCAGCGAACTGGGCCACACAGATACGCAGTATTTT.